The sequence of this TCR beta chain was determined in a study of blood T cell repertoires in COVID-19. Study as a whole: Specimens from acute and convalescent COVID-19 originated in the United States, Italy and Spain. In each case, the material was cDNA or gDNA derived from T cells, B-cell-depleted T cells, or PBMCs.

The CDR3 is 14 residues long. Trimming took off 3 bases at V and 4 bases at J, with 9 bases between the two ends. The germline V gene encodes CDR1 LGHDT and CDR2 YNNKEL (reference sequence). In the source study's methods: Reference gene primer amplification in the assay estimated nucleated cell counts. The data were produced by immunoSEQ multiplex PCR, yet TCRdb's version contains in-frame clones alone and is incomplete. The DNA was the basis for D and trimming; V, J and clone size are from that table. Among some 180,000 clones listed, 70% to 90% were seen once. Sequencing input: peripheral blood. The TCR originated in a woman of 80 years or more with COVID-19, enrolled during active disease. The chain combines TRBV3-1 (or the pseudogene TRBV3-2) with TRBJ2-2, with D hard to call. The CDR3 nucleotides are TGTGCCAGCAGCCAGGGCCGTACCACCGGGGAGCTGTTTTTT. Amino acid sequence: CASSQGRTTGELFF.